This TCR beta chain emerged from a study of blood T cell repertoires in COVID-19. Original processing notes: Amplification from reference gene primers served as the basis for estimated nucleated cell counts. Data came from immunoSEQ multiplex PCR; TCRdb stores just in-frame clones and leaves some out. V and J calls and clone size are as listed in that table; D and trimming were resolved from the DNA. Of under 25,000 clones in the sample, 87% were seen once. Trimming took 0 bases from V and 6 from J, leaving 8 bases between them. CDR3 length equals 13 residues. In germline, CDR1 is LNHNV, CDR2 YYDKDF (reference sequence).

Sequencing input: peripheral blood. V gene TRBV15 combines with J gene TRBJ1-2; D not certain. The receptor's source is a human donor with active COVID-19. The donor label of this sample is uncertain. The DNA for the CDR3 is TGTGCCACCAGCAGAGATCTCCCCGATGGCTACACCTTC. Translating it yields CATSRDLPDGYTF.